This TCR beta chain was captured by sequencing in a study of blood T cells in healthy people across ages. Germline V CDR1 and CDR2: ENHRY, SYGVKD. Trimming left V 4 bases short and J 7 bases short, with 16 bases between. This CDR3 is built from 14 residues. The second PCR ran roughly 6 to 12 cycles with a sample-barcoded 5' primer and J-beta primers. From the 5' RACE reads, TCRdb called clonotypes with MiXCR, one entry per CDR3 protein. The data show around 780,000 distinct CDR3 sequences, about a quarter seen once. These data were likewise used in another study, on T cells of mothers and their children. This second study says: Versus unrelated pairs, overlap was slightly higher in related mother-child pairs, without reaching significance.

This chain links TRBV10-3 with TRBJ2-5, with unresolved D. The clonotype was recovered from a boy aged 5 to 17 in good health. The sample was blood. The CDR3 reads CAISGPPANVTQYF. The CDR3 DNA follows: TGTGCCATCAGTGGGCCGCCCGCTAACGTGACCCAGTACTTC.